A single sample is the source of the 4 T cell receptor beta chains below, sequenced in a study of regulatory T cells in long-lasting Graves disease. Arm-PCR of CDR3 regions and iRepertoire HTBI primers were the basis on which TCR beta libraries were built. MiXCR was run by TCRdb on the multiplex PCR reads, yielding one entry per CDR3 protein. Of 350,000 to 550,000 distinct CDR3 sequences in the sample, 11% to 15% were seen once. Regarding time point: newly diagnosed GD, antithyroid drugs for less than 3 months. There was RNA extracted from PBMCs, and the TCR library was made from it. These same data were also listed under a study on T cells in Graves' hyperthyroidism and ophthalmopathy.

Here the sequenced sample was peripheral blood mononuclear cells (PBMCs), taken at new diagnosis, from a patient treated with antithyroid drugs. Receptor source: a woman in her forties or fifties with Graves disease.

The rearrangement links TRBV30 to TRBJ2-5; TRBD2 matches at 10 bases. The CDR3 length is 16 residues. Germline V CDR1 and CDR2: GTSNPN, SVGIG (reference sequence). Trimming removed 1 base from V and 1 base from J; junction bases left unmatched: 6. CDR3 in DNA: TGTGCCTGGAGTGCGAAACTAGCGGGGTTCCAAGAGACCCAGTACTTC. It yields the protein CAWSAKLAGFQETQYF.

In DNA form, the CDR3 reads TGCAGTGCTGGGGCTTATAGCAATCAGCCCCAGCATTTT. This gives the protein CSAGAYSNQPQHF. The chain recombines TRBV20-1 with TRBJ1-5, with D possibly matching TRBD1 (5 bases). The CDR3 is 13 amino acids. Germline lookup yields CDR1 DFQATT and CDR2 SNEGSKA (reference sequence). V dropped 5 bases and J dropped 0 bases, with 8 bases sitting between them.

A few counts support this clonotype. The chain couples TRBV3-1 to TRBJ2-6; D gene ambiguous. The V gene lost 0 bases and the J gene lost 2 bases, with 5 bases spanning the gap. In germline, CDR1 is LGHDT, CDR2 YNNKEL (reference sequence). This CDR3 spans 15 amino acids. CDR3 sequence: CASSQDTAGANVLTF. The CDR3 DNA is TGTGCCAGCAGCCAAGATACGGCTGGGGCCAACGTCCTGACTTTC.

The chain recombines TRBV5-1 with TRBJ2-1; 14 nucleotides line up with TRBD2. Unmatched junction bases numbered 4, after V lost 4 bases and J lost 4 bases. The germline CDR1 and CDR2 sequences are SGHRS and YFSETQ. The CDR3 is 16 amino acids. The CDR3 DNA sequence: TGCGCCAGCAGCGATGGGACTAGCGGGAGTTACAATGAGCAGTTCTTC. It specifies CASSDGTSGSYNEQFF.